The 23 T cell receptor beta chains listed next were all sequenced from one sample in a study of cytomegalovirus exposure and HLA in healthy donors. 13 Jbeta primers and 60 Vbeta primers were used for the PCR. The data were produced by immunoSEQ multiplex PCR, yet TCRdb's version contains in-frame clones alone and is incomplete. The data show approximately 150,000 clones, 76% seen once. Sequencing used PBMCs. The receptor source for this set is a woman aged 40 to 50 in good health and CMV-seronegative.

The rearrangement uses TRBV6-6 and TRBJ1-2; 7 bases fit TRBD1. CDR1 MNHNY and CDR2 SVGAGI come from the germline V gene (reference sequence). J was trimmed by 2 bases and V by 4 bases; bases with no gene match: 7. The CDR3 contains 15 residues. In DNA form, the CDR3 reads TGTGCCAGCAGTTTACCAGGGGGACAGAACTATGGCTACACCTTC. This codes for CASSLPGGQNYGYTF.

This chain joins TRBV29-1 and TRBJ2-6, with D possibly being TRBD2 (5 bases). V was shortened by 7 bases and J by 4 bases, with 17 bases between the two germline ends. Per germline, CDR1 SQVTM and CDR2 ANQGSEA. This CDR3 contains 15 residues. CDR3 sequence (DNA): TGCAGCGCTTGGGCTCGGGAATTGGGGGCCAACGTCCTGACTTTC. This gives the protein CSAWARELGANVLTF.

CDR3 amino acids: CASSGPGHLNTEAFF. CDR3 nucleotide sequence: TGCGCCAGCAGTGGTCCCGGACACTTGAACACTGAAGCTTTCTTT. V gene TRBV10-1 combines with J gene TRBJ1-1, with D possibly matching TRBD1 (5 bases). This CDR3 is built from 15 residues. CDR1 is WNHNN and CDR2 is SYGVQD in the germline V gene (reference sequence). With 4 bases removed from V and 0 bases from J, the gap between germline ends came to 12 bases.

This chain uses TRBV5-1 with TRBJ1-2; D call uncertain. Looked up from germline, CDR1 is SGHRS and CDR2 is YFSETQ. With 0 bases removed from V and 2 bases from J, the gap between germline ends came to 11 bases. The CDR3 consists of 15 residues. The CDR3 DNA reads TGCGCCAGCAGCTTGGAGGCAGGCACCAACTATGGCTACACCTTC. It specifies CASSLEAGTNYGYTF.

The V and J genes are TRBV5-1 and TRBJ2-5; 7 bases agree with TRBD1. From germline, CDR1 is SGHRS and CDR2 YFSETQ. The J segment lost 5 bases and the V segment lost 3 bases, leaving 4 bases of the junction unmatched. The CDR3 is 13 amino acids. DNA of the CDR3: TGCGCCAGCAGCTCCCAGACAGGGGAGACCCAGTACTTC. It is translated as CASSSQTGETQYF.

The rearrangement joins TRBV4-1 to TRBJ1-2; D not certain. The CDR3 is 15 residues long. Looked up from germline, CDR1 is MGHRA and CDR2 is YSYEKL. Trimming stripped 1 base from V and 3 bases from J, with 12 bases between. This CDR3 reads CASSQVPAGYYGYTF. The CDR3 DNA reads TGCGCCAGCAGCCAAGTTCCGGCAGGCTACTATGGCTACACCTTC.

The rearrangement joins TRBV25-1 to TRBJ1-6; no clear D. This CDR3 is built from 14 residues. Germline V gene sequence: CDR1 MGHDK, CDR2 SYGVNS. V was trimmed by 3 bases and J by 8 bases, leaving 11 bases between them. The CDR3 region is CASSDAGLYSPLHF. The CDR3 DNA sequence: TGTGCCAGCAGTGACGCAGGTCTCTATTCACCCCTCCACTTT.

The J gene is TRBJ1-1, the V gene TRBV5-4; D may be TRBD1 (6 bases). Trimming stripped 2 bases from V and 2 bases from J, with 10 bases between. The length of the CDR3 is 14 residues. Germline-derived CDR1 and CDR2 are SGHNT and YYREEE (reference sequence). CDR3 in amino acids: CASSLSRGNTEAFF. CDR3 DNA: TGTGCCAGCAGCTTATCCAGGGGAAACACTGAAGCTTTCTTT.

This chain uses TRBV7-9 with TRBJ1-1, with 9 bases that match TRBD1. J gave up 3 bases and V 6 bases, and 8 bases lay outside the gene matches. The CDR3 covers 15 residues. Germline V CDR1 and CDR2: SEHNR, FQNEAQ (reference sequence). The CDR3 region is CASRDTTGGHTEAFF. CDR3 nucleotides: TGTGCCAGCAGGGATACAACAGGGGGCCACACTGAAGCTTTCTTT.

This clone was detected only a few times. This chain uses TRBV6-5 with TRBJ1-1, with D unresolved. Germline assignment: CDR1 MNHEY and CDR2 SVGAGI. The V end was cut by 0 bases, the J end by 11 bases, with 10 bases between. The CDR3 length is 12 residues. The CDR3 sequence: CASSYSRDVAFF. CDR3 in DNA: TGTGCCAGCAGTTACTCGAGAGATGTGGCTTTCTTT.

The chain is built from TRBV7-9 and TRBJ1-2; 9 bases are shared with TRBD1. With 5 bases clipped from V and 7 bases from J, the junction kept 8 bases outside the gene matches. The CDR3 totals 14 residues. The germline CDR1 and CDR2 sequences are SEHNR and FQNEAQ (reference sequence). CDR3 nucleotides: TGTGCCAGCAGCCGAATCAACAGGGGGCTTGGCTACACCTTC. Translated: CASSRINRGLGYTF.

V is TRBV11-2 and J is TRBJ1-1; D is possibly TRBD1 (5 bases). The CDR3 length is 16 residues. Per germline, CDR1 SGHAT and CDR2 FQNNGV. Trimming stripped 6 bases from V and 4 bases from J, with 21 bases between. This CDR3 reads CASSSRGGAVSTEAFF. The CDR3, as DNA: TGTGCCAGCAGTTCAAGGGGTGGCGCAGTCAGCACTGAAGCTTTCTTT.

This clone was seen just once. The CDR3 coding sequence is TGCGCCAGCAGCGAGGGACAGGGGATGAACATCGGGAAAGCTTTCTTT. Protein: CASSEGQGMNIGKAFF. The J gene is TRBJ1-1, the V gene TRBV5-1, with 10 nucleotides matching TRBD1. Trimming removed 4 bases from V and 9 bases from J; junction bases left unmatched: 15. The germline V gene has CDR1 SGHRS and CDR2 YFSETQ. The length of the CDR3 is 16 residues. The complete variable domain, with remaining parts taken from reference TRBV5-1 and TRBJ1-1, reads KAGVTQTPRYLIKTRGQQVTLSCSPISGHRSVSWYQQTPGQGLQFLFEYFSETQRNKGNFPGRFSGRQFSNSRSEMNVSTLELGDSALYLCASSEGQGMNIGKAFFGQGTRLTVV.

V gene TRBV6-1 combines with J gene TRBJ1-1; maybe TRBD1 (5 bases). CDR3 length: 14 residues. V was pared by 6 bases and J by 1 base, with 12 bases between. Germline loops: CDR1 MNHNS, CDR2 SASEGT. The CDR3 protein is CASRRGIGNTEAFF. CDR3 in DNA: TGTGCCAGCAGGCGGGGGATTGGGAACACTGAAGCTTTCTTT.

V gene TRBV15 combines with J gene TRBJ1-6; D might be TRBD1 (6 bases). CDR3 length: 17 residues. Germline V CDR1 and CDR2: LNHNV, YYDKDF (reference sequence). Trimming shortened V by 0 bases and J by 9 bases, and 18 bases separated the two germline ends. The CDR3 region is CATSRDWNHEGGSPLHF. CDR3 DNA: TGTGCCACCAGCAGAGATTGGAATCATGAAGGGGGTTCACCCCTCCACTTT.

In this sample, this clone turned up once. The rearrangement links TRBV6-5 to TRBJ2-1; a weak D match, TRBD2 (6 bases). The CDR3 sequence is 15 residues long. The germline CDR1 and CDR2 sequences are MNHEY and SVGAGI. The V end lost 7 bases, the J end lost 8 bases, and 21 bases lay between the germline ends. This CDR3 is CASTAGGPPAHEQFF. CDR3 nucleotides: TGTGCCAGCACGGCCGGGGGACCCCCGGCGCATGAGCAGTTCTTC.

The V call is TRBV10-3, the J call TRBJ2-3, with a weak D call TRBD2 (6 bases). The CDR3 runs 16 residues. The germline V gene has CDR1 ENHRY and CDR2 SYGVKD. Between the trimmed V and J ends, which lost 4 bases and 1 base, there was a span of 15 bases. The CDR3 DNA reads TGTGCCATCAGTGTAACACTAGCCCCGGGCACAGATACGCAGTATTTT. Amino acids: CAISVTLAPGTDTQYF.

V is TRBV14 and J is TRBJ2-1; D is possibly TRBD2 (5 bases). The CDR3 has 15 amino acids. Germline V CDR1 and CDR2: SGHDN, FVKESK. V lost 1 base, J lost 7 bases, and 14 bases lay in between. The CDR3 reads CASSQVGRGPNEQFF. The DNA for the CDR3 is TGTGCCAGCAGCCAAGTCGGACGCGGGCCGAATGAGCAGTTCTTC.

As DNA, the CDR3 is TGCGCCAGCAGCCGCTCCCAGGGGGCAAGTGAAAAACTGTTTTTT. Protein: CASSRSQGASEKLFF. The V and J genes are TRBV4-1 and TRBJ1-4; 8 nucleotides agree with TRBD1. The ends lost 4 bases at V and 7 bases at J; junction bases unmatched: 8. The CDR3 spans 15 residues. In germline, CDR1 is MGHRA, CDR2 YSYEKL.

V is TRBV11-1 and J is TRBJ2-3; D is unresolved. The CDR3 has 15 amino acids. Germline assignment: CDR1 SGHAT and CDR2 FQDESV (reference sequence). The V and J ends lost 0 bases and 3 bases respectively, with 10 bases between them. CDR3 loop: CASSLAQRATDTQYF. CDR3 in DNA: TGTGCCAGCAGCTTAGCGCAGCGAGCAACAGATACGCAGTATTTT.

The V and J genes are TRBV5-1 and TRBJ2-5, with D tentatively TRBD1 (5 bases). Germline V lookup: CDR1 SGHRS, CDR2 YFSETQ. The CDR3 loop spans 15 amino acids. V lost 3 bases and J 0 bases, leaving 12 bases between the germline ends. The CDR3 sequence is CASSWGAADQETQYF. DNA for the CDR3: TGCGCCAGCAGCTGGGGCGCCGCAGACCAAGAGACCCAGTACTTC.

V gene TRBV19 combines with J gene TRBJ1-2; no reliable D call. Germline CDR1 reads LNHDA; CDR2 reads SQIVND (reference sequence). Trimming pared 5 bases from V and 3 bases from J, leaving 13 bases between. There are 14 residues in the CDR3. The CDR3 DNA is TGTGCCAGTAGTCTTCGACGGGATGACTATGGCTACACCTTC. This encodes CASSLRRDDYGYTF.

The rearrangement links TRBV28 to TRBJ2-7, with a possible D match to TRBD1 (6 bases). This CDR3 contains 15 residues. Germline V gives CDR1 MDHEN, CDR2 SYDVKM. Trimming left V 4 bases short and J 3 bases short, with 16 bases between. This CDR3 is CASSSPFDRSYEQYF. CDR3 nucleotide sequence: TGTGCCAGCAGTTCCCCCTTCGACAGGAGCTACGAGCAGTACTTC.